This record concerns one TCR beta chain sequence. This clone was counted a few times. Its antigen remains unidentified. No quality values exist for individual bases; no much larger clone is one base distant. TCRbeta CDR3 regions were amplified from genomic DNA using the immunoSEQ Assay, a bias-controlled multiplex PCR. In the authors' own workflow: The number of nucleated cells in each sample was estimated by amplification of reference gene primers within the assay. To quantify the absolute abundance of each unique TCRbeta CDR3 rearrangement, sequence reads were collapsed and filtered. Productive Simpson clonality was computed per sample as the square root of Simpson's diversity index over productive rearrangements. TCRdb's version of the immuneACCESS table is confined to in-frame rearrangements and falls short of the full clone set. An unresolved V gene accounts for under half of the shortfall where checked; the remainder is of unknown origin. That table is the source of V, J and clone size, and D and trimming were worked out from the DNA. This sample has tens of thousands of clones in its table, and roughly 80% of those were observed once. The ten biggest clones cover under 50% of the sample.

The collaborating institutions used their own protocols to collect whole blood in K2EDTA tubes. For TCRbeta analysis, collaborators shipped samples as frozen whole blood, isolated PBMCs, or DNA extracted from either of those sample types. This entry comes from a study of blood T cell repertoires in COVID-19 (dated by TCRdb to about 2020). Background for the entire study: The collaborator samples originated in the United States, Italy and Spain and spanned the acute and convalescent phases of COVID-19. Subjects who had been exposed to COVID-19, were actively infected with it, or had recovered from it provided the deeply sampled blood TCRbeta repertoires that made up the dataset. Where available, HLA class I and class II types were obtained from metadata supplied by the sample provider rather than from assay-based typing. Nearly every sample came with metadata listing a de-identified subject ID, COVID-19 status, age in years and sex. The samples were drawn from two sources: the first 160 participants of the ongoing ImmuneRACE study, and 950 to 1,500 subjects contributed by 6 global collaborators. A freely available public database, intended as a resource for researchers studying the immune response to SARS-CoV-2, is where the repertoires were released. The prospective study material was composed of cDNA or gDNA derived from T cells, B-cell-depleted T cells, or PBMCs.

V loses 4 bases, J loses 2 bases, and the germline ends lie 9 bases apart. The germline V gene yields SGHTA for CDR1 and FQGNSA for CDR2. The CDR3 contains 14 residues, cysteine and phenylalanine counted. The read is trimmed to its CDR3 DNA, 42 bases read in frame from base 1. General conclusions and limits of the study: The quantity of clinical and demographic metadata differed by source and by participant and was supplied without curation.

Sequencing used peripheral blood. The chain links TRBV7-2 with TRBJ1-5; the D gene cannot be resolved reliably. This receptor was taken from a human donor in a cohort sampled during active COVID-19. The CDR3 is CASSYLGGNQPQHF. The sequence in DNA is TGTGCCAGCAGCTACCTGGGAGGCAATCAGCCCCAGCATTTT.